The 6 T cell receptor beta chains below come from one sample, sequenced in a study of cytomegalovirus exposure and HLA in healthy donors. Primers included in the PCR were 60 Vbeta and 13 Jbeta primers. Using immunoSEQ multiplex PCR, the repertoire was profiled, and TCRdb retains in-frame clones only, with some absent. The sample lists about 140,000 clones; 70% were seen once. Sequenced material: PBMCs. The receptors derive from a woman in her 30s in good health and CMV-seronegative.

The gene calls are TRBV4-1 and TRBJ2-7, with D possibly matching TRBD1 (6 bases). The V and J ends lost 4 bases and 0 bases respectively, with 13 bases between them. Germline lookup yields CDR1 MGHRA and CDR2 YSYEKL. The CDR3 totals 15 residues. The CDR3 is CASSPQGLSSYEQYF. The CDR3 DNA sequence: TGCGCCAGCAGCCCACAGGGCCTCAGCTCCTACGAGCAGTACTTC.

The rearrangement links TRBV15 to TRBJ1-5; D unclear. The CDR3 is made up of 15 amino acids. Germline-derived CDR1 and CDR2 are LNHNV and YYDKDF (reference sequence). V dropped 5 bases and J dropped 6 bases, with 17 bases sitting between them. CDR3 DNA: TGTGCCACCAGCGGATCCGGGCCCCGGGGTCAGCCCCAGCATTTT. As protein: CATSGSGPRGQPQHF.

The chain employs TRBV5-1 and TRBJ2-2, with 8 positions matching TRBD1. There are 16 residues in the CDR3. The V segment lost 3 bases and the J segment 1 base; nucleotides outside the gene matches: 5. Looked up from germline, CDR1 is SGHRS and CDR2 is YFSETQ. The CDR3 region is CASSSGTGQNTGELFF. CDR3 sequence (DNA): TGCGCCAGCAGCTCCGGGACAGGACAGAACACCGGGGAGCTGTTTTTT.

The J gene is TRBJ1-5, the V gene TRBV28, with a tentative D call TRBD1 (5 bases). This CDR3 is 12 amino acids long. Trimming took off 5 bases at V and 15 bases at J, with 17 bases between the two ends. Germline V gives CDR1 MDHEN, CDR2 SYDVKM. In DNA form, the CDR3 reads TGTGCCAGCAGTCCCCCTGGGGGGTGGGCGCATTTT. Translation gives CASSPPGGWAHF.

In this sample, this clone turned up once. The V and J genes are TRBV7-9 and TRBJ2-5; a weak D match, TRBD1 (6 bases). The CDR3 contains 15 residues. The V end was cut by 1 base, the J end by 4 bases, with 13 bases between. The germline V gene has CDR1 SEHNR and CDR2 FQNEAQ (reference sequence). CDR3 nucleotides: TGTGCCAGCAGCTTAGAACAGGGAAGGGGAGAGACCCAGTACTTC. It specifies CASSLEQGRGETQYF.

DNA of the CDR3: TGTGCCAGCAGCTTGTCCGGACTAGCGGCGGGGGAGACCCAGTACTTC. It yields the protein CASSLSGLAAGETQYF. The gene calls are TRBV5-6 and TRBJ2-5; 10 bases are a match to TRBD2. Germline-derived CDR1 and CDR2 are SGHDT and YYEEEE. CDR3 length equals 16 residues. The V gene end was trimmed by 1 base and the J gene end by 5 bases; junction bases not matched to a gene: 8.